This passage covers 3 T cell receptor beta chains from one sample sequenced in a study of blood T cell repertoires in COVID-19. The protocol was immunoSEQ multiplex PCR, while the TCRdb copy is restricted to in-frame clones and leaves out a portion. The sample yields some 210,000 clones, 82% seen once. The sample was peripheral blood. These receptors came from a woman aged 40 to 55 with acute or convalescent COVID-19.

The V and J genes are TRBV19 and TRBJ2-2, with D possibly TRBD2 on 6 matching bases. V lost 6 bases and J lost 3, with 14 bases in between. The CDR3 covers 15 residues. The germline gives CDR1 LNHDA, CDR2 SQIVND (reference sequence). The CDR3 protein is CASRAGTGYTGELFF. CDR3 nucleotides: TGTGCCAGTAGAGCCGGGACTGGGTACACCGGGGAGCTGTTTTTT.

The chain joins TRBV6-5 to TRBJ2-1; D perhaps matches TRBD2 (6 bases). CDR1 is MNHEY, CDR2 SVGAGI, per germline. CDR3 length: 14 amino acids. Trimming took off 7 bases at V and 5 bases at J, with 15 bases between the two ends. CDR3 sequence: CASTRPGRNNEQFF. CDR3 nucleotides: TGTGCCAGCACCCGCCCAGGGAGGAACAATGAGCAGTTCTTC.

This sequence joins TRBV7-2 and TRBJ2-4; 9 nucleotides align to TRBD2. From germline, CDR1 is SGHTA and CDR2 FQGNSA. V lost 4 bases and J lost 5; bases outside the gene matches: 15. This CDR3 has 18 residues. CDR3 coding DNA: TGTGCCAGCAGCTCCCTTCGGGCTAGCGGGATGATTGAAAACATTCAGTACTTC. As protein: CASSSLRASGMIENIQYF.